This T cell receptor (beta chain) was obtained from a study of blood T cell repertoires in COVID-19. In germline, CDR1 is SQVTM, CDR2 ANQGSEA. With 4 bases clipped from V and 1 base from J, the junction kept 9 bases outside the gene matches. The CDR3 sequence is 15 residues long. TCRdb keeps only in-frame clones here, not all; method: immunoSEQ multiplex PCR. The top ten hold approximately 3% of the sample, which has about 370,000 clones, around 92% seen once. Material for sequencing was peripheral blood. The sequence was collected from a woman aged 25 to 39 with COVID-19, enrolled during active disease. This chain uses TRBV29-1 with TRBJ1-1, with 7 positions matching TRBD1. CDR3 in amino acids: CSVAQTGQGNTEAFF. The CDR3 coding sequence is TGCAGCGTTGCGCAGACAGGGCAGGGGAACACTGAAGCTTTCTTT.